These T cell receptor beta chains were read from a single sample in a study of graft-versus-host responses after intestinal transplantation. The antigens these receptors bind are not known. Sequenced by immunoSEQ multiplex PCR; TCRdb stores in-frame clones only, minus some. The repertoire includes over 100,000 clones, 85% to 95% of them detected once, and more than 0.95% sits in the top ten. The sample here was unstimulated CD8+ T cells sorted from spleen or lymph node cells, taken before transplant. The receptors stem from a human donor who was the organ donor for an intestinal transplant. CDR3s include the opening cysteine and the closing phenylalanine or tryptophan. D genes are given only for firm matches. Size tells how often a clone was seen (once, few, many) or the class of an expanded clone, and some rows leave it out.

V gene,J gene,D gene,clone size,CDR3 protein,CDR3 DNA
TRBV6-5,TRBJ1-1,-,few,CASSYDVGPNTEAFF,TGTGCCAGCAGTTACGACGTCGGACCGAACACTGAAGCTTTCTTT
TRBV7-8,TRBJ1-1,-,-,CASSFQKRATEAFF,TGTGCCAGCAGCTTCCAAAAACGAGCCACTGAAGCTTTCTTT
TRBV4-3,TRBJ2-1,TRBD1,-,CASSPGTGRIEQFF,TGCGCCAGCAGCCCCGGGACAGGGAGGATTGAGCAGTTCTTC
TRBV5-6,TRBJ1-4,TRBD1,-,CASSYGTAPNEKLFF,TGTGCCAGCAGTTACGGGACAGCCCCTAATGAAAAACTGTTTTTT
TRBV15,TRBJ2-7,TRBD2,-,CATSRDLGGDEQYF,TGTGCCACCAGCAGAGATCTCGGGGGGGACGAGCAGTACTTC
TRBV2,TRBJ2-3,TRBD2,-,CASRRGLAGAVDTQYF,TGTGCCAGCAGGAGGGGACTAGCGGGAGCCGTAGATACGCAGTATTTT
TRBV5-1,TRBJ1-2,TRBD1,once,CASSLVQGADGYTF,TGCGCCAGCAGCTTGGTGCAGGGGGCGGATGGCTACACCTTC
TRBV7-9,TRBJ1-4,-,-,CASSSLIGSTNEKLFF,TGTGCCAGCAGCTCGCTGATTGGGTCAACTAATGAGAAACTGTTTTTT
TRBV19,TRBJ1-5,-,-,CASTEWGTQPQHF,TGTGCCAGTACCGAGTGGGGCACCCAGCCCCAGCATTTT
TRBV28,TRBJ2-1,-,-,CASSPGGPSPFF,TGTGCCAGCAGTCCCGGAGGGCCGTCTCCGTTCTTC
TRBV7-9,TRBJ1-2,TRBD1,-,CASTQTGGVVDGYTF,TGTGCCAGCACCCAGACAGGGGGCGTAGTTGATGGCTACACCTTC
TRBV30,TRBJ2-3,-,-,CAWSRTPGGGGQTQYF,TGTGCCTGGAGTCGTACGCCCGGTGGAGGGGGCCAGACGCAGTATTTT